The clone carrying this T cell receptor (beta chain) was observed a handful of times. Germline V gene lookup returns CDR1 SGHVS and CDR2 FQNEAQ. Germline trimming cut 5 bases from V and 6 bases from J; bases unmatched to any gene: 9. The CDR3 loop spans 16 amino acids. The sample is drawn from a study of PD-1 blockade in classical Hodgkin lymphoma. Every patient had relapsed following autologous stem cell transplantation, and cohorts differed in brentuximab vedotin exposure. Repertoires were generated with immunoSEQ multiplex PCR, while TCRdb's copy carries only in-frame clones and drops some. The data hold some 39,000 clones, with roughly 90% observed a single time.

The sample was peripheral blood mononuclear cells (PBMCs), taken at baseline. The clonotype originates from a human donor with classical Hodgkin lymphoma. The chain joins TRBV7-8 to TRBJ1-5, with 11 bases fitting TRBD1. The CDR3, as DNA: TGTGCCAGCAGCCCCCGGACAGGGGGCCTTGCTCAGCCCCAGCATTTT. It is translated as CASSPRTGGLAQPQHF.